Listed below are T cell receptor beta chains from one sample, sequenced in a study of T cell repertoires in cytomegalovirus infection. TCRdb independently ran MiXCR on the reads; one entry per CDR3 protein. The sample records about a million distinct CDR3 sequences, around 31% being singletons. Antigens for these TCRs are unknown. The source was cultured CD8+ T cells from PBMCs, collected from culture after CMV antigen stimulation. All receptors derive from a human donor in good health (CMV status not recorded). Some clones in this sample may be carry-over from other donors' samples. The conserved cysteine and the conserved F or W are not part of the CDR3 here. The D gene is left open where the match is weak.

SASRGYPPAQVAELF TRBV20-1 15 .
ASSHRSGVGNTGELF TRBV7-6 15 .
ASSRPGGARDEQF TRBV7-3 13 TRBD2
ASSQHRVDGYT TRBV4-1 11 .
ASSFRDRGYNEQF TRBV5-1 13 TRBD1
ASRIGDPSYNEQF TRBV6-6 13 .
ASSYSGTGGSDTQY TRBV6-5 14 TRBD1
ASSLSLDSHYNEQF TRBV7-3 14 .
ASSLPGQGKQF TRBV27 11 TRBD1
ASRSYINTGELF TRBV7-2 12 .
ASSLSPAYRVGNTDTQY TRBV27 17 .
ASSLDAGTGPYGYT TRBV12-3/TRBV12-4 14 TRBD1
ASSLTGAANSPLH TRBV27 13 TRBD1
ATSRDSQGLYGYT TRBV15 13 TRBD1
TSSYRTTVDQGENQPQH TRBV6-2/TRBV6-3 17 TRBD1
ASSLDPGHNQPQH TRBV7-6 13 .
ASSPASTGELF TRBV6-1 11 .
ATEDSQETQY TRBV19 10 .
ATQYREKGTEAF TRBV19 12 .
ASSYRLAGILSYEQY TRBV6-6 15 TRBD2
ASSPGMSGGETQY TRBV28 13 .
ASSYAGTGDTGELF TRBV5-6 14 TRBD1
ASSLGVGDGNTEAF TRBV5-1 14 .
ASTPLGASLNNEQF TRBV7-9 14 .
SSVGGGPYNEQF TRBV29-1 12 TRBD2
ASSGSRDSRYNEQF TRBV25-1 14 TRBD1
ASRKTGGQETQY TRBV28 12 TRBD1
ASSQGIAGSYEQY TRBV4-1 13 TRBD2
ASSLAGRGLDGYT TRBV7-2 13 TRBD1
SVVPTGGRGNTIY TRBV29-1 13 TRBD1
ASSWTGSAEAF TRBV7-6 11 TRBD1
ASQKDNTEAF TRBV12-3/TRBV12-4 10 .
ASSLWSGLRQGEKLF TRBV11-2 15 .
ASIPSGASYNEQF TRBV19 13 TRBD2
ASSLPAGGKDEQF TRBV7-6 13 TRBD2
TSSVRYNEQF TRBV4-1 10 .
ASSFGQWDGELF TRBV7-3 12 .
ASSRLGPRKAF TRBV27 11 .
ASSEDLQGNQPQH TRBV10-2 13 .
AISFPSAGTDSTDTQY TRBV10-3 16 TRBD1
ASSGDPSSYEQY TRBV9 12 .
ASSQDPGASDTQY TRBV4-1 13 .
APRPTDTQY TRBV5-3 9 .
ASSDYYEQY TRBV3-1 9 .
ASSYGQGQRGYPNEQF TRBV6-2/TRBV6-3 16 .
ASWGAANEKLF TRBV12-3/TRBV12-4 11 .
ASKTPGQPSGANVLT TRBV12-3/TRBV12-4 15 TRBD1
ASSYRTVQPQH TRBV4-1 11 .
ASSFVWTGELF TRBV7-9 11 .
ASSLEAGRLSTEAF TRBV7-9 14 .
ASSSRAHYGYT TRBV27 11 .
ASSLVDQETQY TRBV12-3/TRBV12-4 11 .
ASSFQTDTGELF TRBV27 12 .